These 25 T cell receptor beta chains were all obtained from the same sample, sequenced in a study of beta chain features in type 1 diabetes. Reverse transcription of all isolated RNA meant that expressed TCRB transcripts were sequenced. Method: immunoSEQ multiplex PCR; TCRdb's copy keeps in-frame clones and lacks some. Counted here are about 400,000 clones, roughly 12% occurring once; the ten biggest clones make up roughly 0.015%. Sequences were obtained from naive CD4+ T cells from blood. The source is a man aged 18 to 29 in good health.

Only a few counts were recorded for this clone. V is TRBV10-3 and J is TRBJ2-3; 7 bases are a match to TRBD1. Unmatched junction bases numbered 4, after V lost 4 bases and J lost 3 bases. The CDR3 is 14 residues long. Germline V gene data show CDR1 as ENHRY and CDR2 as SYGVKD. CDR3 region: CAISGGTVTDTQYF. CDR3 DNA: TGTGCCATCAGTGGTGGGACAGTTACAGATACGCAGTATTTT.

This sequence joins TRBV29-1 and TRBJ2-2; TRBD1 agrees at 8 bases. Germline V gene sequence: CDR1 SQVTM, CDR2 ANQGSEA. This CDR3 region has 14 residues. Trimming cost V 5 bases and J 3 bases; bases outside gene matches: 5. CDR3 in DNA: TGCAGCGTTTCTGACAGGGGTGACACCGGGGAGCTGTTTTTT. This sequence encodes CSVSDRGDTGELFF.

The chain carries TRBV28 and TRBJ2-1; D gene unclear. The CDR3 length is 13 residues. The germline CDR1 and CDR2 sequences are MDHEN and SYDVKM. Trimming left V 1 base short and J 8 bases short, with 9 bases between. CDR3 in amino acids: CASSLFENYEQFF. The CDR3 DNA reads as TGTGCCAGCAGTTTATTTGAGAATTATGAGCAGTTCTTC.

This clone was recorded a few times. The chain couples TRBV28 to TRBJ1-2, with 9 nucleotides matching TRBD1. Germline V gene lookup returns CDR1 MDHEN and CDR2 SYDVKM. The CDR3 has 14 amino acids. J gave up 4 bases and V 7 bases, and 7 bases lay outside the gene matches. The CDR3 protein is CASKKETGGYGYTF. The CDR3 bases are TGTGCCAGCAAAAAGGAGACAGGGGGCTATGGCTACACCTTC.

This clone has just a few counts. The chain links TRBV18 to TRBJ2-1, with 16 positions matching TRBD2. Unmatched junction bases numbered 9, after V lost 1 base and J lost 6 bases. The CDR3 sequence is 19 residues long. In germline, CDR1 is KGHSH, CDR2 LQKENI. CDR3 coding DNA: TGTGCCAGCTCACCACGAGGGACTAGCGGGAGGGCCTCTGCCAATGAGCAGTTCTTC. Residues: CASSPRGTSGRASANEQFF. The variable domain in full, with the rest retrieved from reference TRBV18 and TRBJ2-1, is NAGVMQNPRHLVRRRGQEARLRCSPMKGHSHVYWYRQLPEEGLKFMVYLQKENIIDESGMPKERFSAEFPKEGPSILRIQQVVRGDSAAYFCASSPRGTSGRASANEQFFGPGTRLTVL.

This clone was recorded a few times. This rearrangement joins TRBV29-1 to TRBJ2-2; 7 bases align to TRBD1. CDR1 is SQVTM, CDR2 ANQGSEA, per germline. The length of the CDR3 is 14 residues. The J segment lost 2 bases and the V segment lost 6 bases, leaving 6 bases of the junction unmatched. CDR3 loop: CSVTGTVNTGELFF. For the CDR3, the DNA is TGCAGCGTGACCGGGACAGTTAACACCGGGGAGCTGTTTTTT.

This clone has more than one count but fewer than ten. The chain combines TRBV19 with TRBJ2-5; 8 nucleotides match TRBD2. Germline V gene data show CDR1 as LNHDA and CDR2 as SQIVND (reference sequence). The CDR3 sequence is 13 residues long. The V gene end was trimmed by 6 bases and the J gene end by 7 bases; junction bases not matched to a gene: 7. CDR3 amino acids: CASRKGLDGTQYF. The CDR3 nucleotides read TGTGCCAGTAGGAAGGGACTAGACGGGACCCAGTACTTC.

The chain combines TRBV5-1 with TRBJ1-1; D call uncertain. This CDR3 is 14 amino acids long. Trimming took 4 bases from V and 1 from J, leaving 11 bases between them. The germline CDR1 and CDR2 sequences are SGHRS and YFSETQ. CDR3 protein: CASSLGPQNTEAFF. Here the CDR3 DNA reads TGCGCCAGCAGCCTGGGCCCACAGAACACTGAAGCTTTCTTT.

This clone was seen more than once but under ten times. Here the CDR3 reads CASSLSVLTGADTQYF. As DNA, the CDR3 is TGCGCCAGCAGCCTCTCAGTCCTCACAGGGGCCGATACGCAGTATTTT. This chain links TRBV4-1 with TRBJ2-3; TRBD1 agrees at 7 bases. The CDR3 extends over 16 amino acids. The V gene end was trimmed by 4 bases and the J gene end by 6 bases; junction bases not matched to a gene: 13. CDR1 and CDR2 (germline): MGHRA, YSYEKL.

This rearrangement joins TRBV9 to TRBJ1-2; unclear D gene. Trimming pared 3 bases from V and 0 bases from J, leaving 12 bases between. The CDR3 runs to 15 residues. Germline V gene lookup returns CDR1 SGDLS and CDR2 YYNGEE. The CDR3 spells CASSAGGKANYGYTF. CDR3 bases: TGTGCCAGCAGCGCCGGAGGAAAGGCTAACTATGGCTACACCTTC.

The CDR3 protein is CASSSQGGEGMSIQYF. The CDR3 region has the DNA TGTGCCAGCAGTTCCCAGGGGGGAGAGGGGATGAGCATTCAGTACTTC. The chain combines TRBV28 with TRBJ2-4; D perhaps matches TRBD1 (7 bases). CDR1 is MDHEN, CDR2 SYDVKM, per germline. The CDR3 totals 16 residues. V shed 4 bases and J shed 9 bases, with 22 bases lying between them.

V and J are TRBV9 and TRBJ2-7; D gene uncertain. The germline V gene encodes CDR1 SGDLS and CDR2 YYNGEE. The CDR3 covers 14 residues. Deletions cut 0 bases from V and 0 bases from J, with 7 bases between. As DNA, the CDR3 is TGTGCCAGCAGCGTAGCTACCGTCTCCTACGAGCAGTACTTC. Its protein product is CASSVATVSYEQYF.

This clone was counted between two and nine times. The chain links TRBV19 to TRBJ2-7; D is possibly TRBD2 (5 bases). The CDR3 covers 14 residues. CDR1 and CDR2 from the germline V gene are LNHDA and SQIVND (reference sequence). Trimming cost V 5 bases and J 3 bases, with 14 bases left between them. The CDR3 reads CASSAAKSGYEQYF. CDR3 nucleotides: TGTGCCAGTAGTGCTGCCAAGAGCGGCTACGAGCAGTACTTC.

This clone was observed a few times. This chain joins TRBV11-1 and TRBJ2-2; 9 bases agree with TRBD1. V gave up 3 bases and J gave up 5 bases; unmatched junction bases: 4. The CDR3 runs 15 residues. CDR1 is SGHAT, CDR2 FQDESV, per germline (reference sequence). CDR3 protein: CASSFGTGWTGELFF. The DNA of the CDR3 is TGTGCCAGCAGCTTCGGGACAGGGTGGACCGGGGAGCTGTTTTTT.

This clone was counted between two and nine times. J is TRBJ2-1 and V is TRBV18, with 10 bases identical to TRBD2. Germline loops: CDR1 KGHSH, CDR2 LQKENI. J gave up 8 bases and V 1 base, and 2 bases lay outside the gene matches. This CDR3 spans 14 amino acids. CDR3 nucleotides: TGTGCCAGCTCACCACTGCTAGCGGGAGATGAGCAGTTCTTC. Amino acid sequence: CASSPLLAGDEQFF.

V is TRBV28 and J is TRBJ2-7, with 10 bases fitting TRBD2. Losses at the gene ends were 5 bases for V and 3 bases for J; bases not matched to a gene: 7. Germline values: CDR1 MDHEN, CDR2 SYDVKM. CDR3 length: 15 amino acids. CDR3 sequence: CASSPGLAGGYEQYF. The CDR3 DNA follows: TGTGCCAGCAGTCCCGGTTTAGCGGGAGGCTACGAGCAGTACTTC.

The V call is TRBV28, the J call TRBJ2-7, with 10 bases fitting TRBD1. The CDR3 is 15 residues long. Germline CDR1 and CDR2: MDHEN and SYDVKM. V dropped 6 bases and J dropped 6; count of bases not matched to a gene: 11. The CDR3 bases are TGTGCCAGCAGGTTCTCGAGACAGGGGGCGGGCGAGCAGTACTTC. Its translation is CASRFSRQGAGEQYF. The full variable domain, with the rest looked up from reference TRBV28 and TRBJ2-7, is DVKVTQSSRYLVKRTGEKVFLECVQDMDHENMFWYRQDPGLGLRLIYFSYDVKMKEKGDIPEGYSVSREKKERFSLILESASTNQTSMYLCASRFSRQGAGEQYFGPGTRLTVT.

V is TRBV6-5 and J is TRBJ2-1, with 13 nucleotides matching TRBD2. Germline loops: CDR1 MNHEY, CDR2 SVGAGI. The CDR3 has 15 residues. Losses at the gene ends were 6 bases for V and 7 bases for J; bases not matched to a gene: 6. The CDR3 DNA sequence: TGTGCCAGCAGCCGAGGACTAGCGGGAGAGAATGAGCAGTTCTTC. This translates into CASSRGLAGENEQFF.

This clone was seen only a few times. This chain joins TRBV5-8 and TRBJ1-2; D gene uncertain. The germline V and J ends were trimmed by 2 bases and 4 bases, with 6 bases remaining between them. The CDR3 runs 12 residues. CDR1 is SGHTS and CDR2 is YDEGEE in the germline V gene. The CDR3 loop is CASSLSRYGYTF. CDR3 bases: TGTGCCAGCAGCTTATCCCGCTATGGCTACACCTTC.

J is TRBJ1-5 and V is TRBV30, with no clear D. CDR1 and CDR2 from the germline V gene are GTSNPN and SVGIG (reference sequence). This CDR3 spans 14 amino acids. V shed 3 bases and J shed 4 bases, with 13 bases lying between them. CDR3 loop: CAWRTPSMNQPQHF. The CDR3 coding sequence is TGTGCCTGGAGGACTCCTTCCATGAATCAGCCCCAGCATTTT.

This clone was detected a few times. This chain uses TRBV6-4 with TRBJ2-1; D possibly corresponds to TRBD2 (6 bases). The germline V gene has CDR1 MRHNA and CDR2 SNTAGT. The CDR3 has 15 residues. Trimming cost V 6 bases and J 3 bases, with 15 bases left between them. The CDR3 region has the DNA TGTGCCAGCAGCGGACGGCCGGGACTCTACAATGAGCAGTTCTTC. Translation gives CASSGRPGLYNEQFF.

This clone appeared a few times. V usage is TRBV6-1 and J usage is TRBJ2-7; 7 nucleotides align to TRBD1. The CDR3 totals 13 residues. V lost 7 bases and J lost 7; bases outside the gene matches: 10. Germline loops: CDR1 MNHNS, CDR2 SASEGT. The CDR3 nucleotides are TGTGCCAGCACCCCCCGGGGACAGAGAGAGCAGTACTTC. It yields the protein CASTPRGQREQYF.

This clone was recorded a few times. This chain uses TRBV19 with TRBJ2-1; D possibly corresponds to TRBD1 (6 bases). This CDR3 contains 16 residues. V was clipped by 1 base and J by 1 base, with 11 bases between them. Germline CDR1 reads LNHDA; CDR2 reads SQIVND (reference sequence). CDR3 nucleotide sequence: TGTGCCAGTAGTATAGGTGGGACATTATCCTACAATGAGCAGTTCTTC. Residues: CASSIGGTLSYNEQFF.

The chain links TRBV10-3 to TRBJ2-7; the D gene is possibly TRBD2 (7 bases). The length of the CDR3 is 13 residues. The V and J ends lost 6 bases and 1 base respectively, with 10 bases between them. Germline-derived CDR1 and CDR2 are ENHRY and SYGVKD. The CDR3 sequence: CAIRGGDSYEQYF. CDR3 coding DNA: TGTGCCATCAGAGGGGGGGATTCCTACGAGCAGTACTTC.

The chain links TRBV4-3 to TRBJ1-6; no definite D call. The CDR3 spans 16 residues. Germline CDR1 reads LGHNA; CDR2 reads YSLEER. The V end lost 0 bases, the J end lost 5 bases, and 11 bases lay between the germline ends. The CDR3 DNA follows: TGCGCCAGCAGCCAAGATGGCAACAGAAATAATTCACCCCTCCACTTT. This gives the protein CASSQDGNRNNSPLHF.